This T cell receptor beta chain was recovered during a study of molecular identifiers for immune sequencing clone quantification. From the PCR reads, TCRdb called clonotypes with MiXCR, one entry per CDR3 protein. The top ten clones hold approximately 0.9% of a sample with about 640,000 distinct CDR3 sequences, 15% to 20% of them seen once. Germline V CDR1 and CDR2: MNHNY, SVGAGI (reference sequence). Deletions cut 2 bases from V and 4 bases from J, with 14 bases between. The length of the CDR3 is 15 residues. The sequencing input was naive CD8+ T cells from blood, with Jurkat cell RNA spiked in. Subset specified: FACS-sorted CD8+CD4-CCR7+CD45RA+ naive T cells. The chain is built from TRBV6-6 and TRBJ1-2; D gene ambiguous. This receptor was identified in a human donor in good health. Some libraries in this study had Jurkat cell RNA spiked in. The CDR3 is CASSYVGRGRYGYTF. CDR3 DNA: TGTGCCAGCAGTTACGTAGGCCGGGGTCGCTATGGCTACACCTTC.